The 19 T cell receptor beta chains reported below all come from one sample, sequenced in a study of T cells after posttransplantation cyclophosphamide. Repertoires were generated with immunoSEQ multiplex PCR, while TCRdb's copy carries only in-frame clones and drops some. Here the sample spans tens of thousands of clones, approximately 90% being singletons. The sample consisted of PBMCs. The source is a woman in her 50s in good health and a related stem cell transplant donor.

The gene calls are TRBV5-1 and TRBJ2-5, with a tentative D call TRBD2 (6 bases). Trimming removed 4 bases from V and 5 bases from J, with 15 bases in between. The CDR3 consists of 14 residues. Germline V lookup: CDR1 SGHRS, CDR2 YFSETQ. The chain's CDR3 is CASSPSGPGETQYF. The CDR3 DNA follows: TGCGCCAGCAGCCCCAGCGGGCCCGGGGAGACCCAGTACTTC.

This chain links TRBV29-1 with TRBJ1-2, with D possibly being TRBD1 (5 bases). Germline V gene lookup returns CDR1 SQVTM and CDR2 ANQGSEA. Trimming removed 4 bases from V and 8 bases from J, with 11 bases in between. The CDR3 totals 11 residues. For the CDR3, the DNA is TGCAGCGTTGGCGGGGCGCGGGGCTACACCTTC. It yields the protein CSVGGARGYTF.

Only a few counts were recorded for this clone. The chain joins TRBV14 to TRBJ2-7; 11 bases are shared with TRBD2. Per germline, CDR1 SGHDN and CDR2 FVKESK. V gave up 5 bases and J gave up 6 bases; unmatched junction bases: 12. There are 16 residues in the CDR3. The CDR3 reads CASSFRLAGNRGEQYF. CDR3 sequence (DNA): TGTGCCAGCAGCTTTAGACTAGCGGGGAACCGCGGCGAGCAGTACTTC. Full variable domain (remainder filled in from reference TRBV14 and TRBJ2-7): EAGVTQFPSHSVIEKGQTVTLRCDPISGHDNLYWYRRVMGKEIKFLLHFVKESKQDESGMPNNRFLAERTGGTYSTLKVQPAELEDSGVYFCASSFRLAGNRGEQYFGPGTRLTVT.

V and J are TRBV5-1 and TRBJ2-7; the match to TRBD2 covers 8 bases. In germline, CDR1 is SGHRS, CDR2 YFSETQ. V trimming: 0 bases; J trimming: 1 base; junction bases outside the gene matches: 6. The CDR3 spans 16 residues. CDR3 DNA: TGCGCCAGCAGCTTGGATTCGGGGGGGCTATCCTACGAGCAGTACTTC. This encodes CASSLDSGGLSYEQYF.

The chain recombines TRBV5-1 with TRBJ2-7, with 7 bases fitting TRBD1. CDR3 size: 15 residues. The V segment lost 4 bases and the J segment 6 bases; nucleotides outside the gene matches: 13. From germline, CDR1 is SGHRS and CDR2 YFSETQ. CDR3 residues: CASSLSPDRVSEQYF. In DNA, the CDR3 is TGCGCCAGCAGCCTTTCCCCTGACAGGGTAAGCGAGCAGTACTTC.

The rearrangement links TRBV15 to TRBJ1-1; possibly TRBD1 for D (5 bases). The CDR3 runs to 15 residues. Trimming cost V 2 bases and J 0 bases, with 10 bases left between them. Germline CDR1 is LNHNV and CDR2 is YYDKDF (reference sequence). CDR3: CATSRRGALNTEAFF. CDR3 DNA: TGTGCCACCAGCAGACGCGGGGCCTTGAACACTGAAGCTTTCTTT.

The V gene is TRBV27, the J gene TRBJ2-1; no definite D call. The ends were cut back, 2 bases at V and 8 bases at J, with 16 bases in the middle. This CDR3 region has 15 residues. CDR1 is MNHEY and CDR2 is SMNVEV in the germline V gene (reference sequence). The CDR3 bases are TGTGCCAGCAGTTTAACGGTTGGCCGGGTGGATGAGCAGTTCTTC. Residues: CASSLTVGRVDEQFF.

J is TRBJ2-7 and V is TRBV7-2, with 7 bases matching TRBD1. With 4 bases clipped from V and 2 bases from J, the junction kept 11 bases outside the gene matches. The CDR3 totals 16 residues. Per the germline V gene, CDR1 is SGHTA and CDR2 is FQGNSA. The CDR3 loop is CASSSGWDSQTYEQYF. The DNA for the CDR3 is TGTGCCAGCAGCTCAGGTTGGGACAGTCAAACCTACGAGCAGTACTTC.

V gene TRBV30 combines with J gene TRBJ1-6; a possible D gene is TRBD1 (6 bases). Germline V CDR1 and CDR2: GTSNPN, SVGIG (reference sequence). The CDR3 loop spans 12 amino acids. Trimming took off 2 bases at V and 10 bases at J, with 9 bases between the two ends. DNA for the CDR3: TGTGCCTGGAGTACAGGGTTGTCACCCCTCCACTTT. Its protein product is CAWSTGLSPLHF. Variable domain in full (rest from reference TRBV30 and TRBJ1-6): SQTIHQWPATLVQPVGSPLSLECTVEGTSNPNLYWYRQAAGRGLQLLFYSVGIGQISSEVPQNLSASRPQDRQFILSSKKLLLSDSGFYLCAWSTGLSPLHFGNGTRLTVT.

The J gene is TRBJ1-5, the V gene TRBV18; tentatively, D is TRBD1 (5 bases). CDR1 and CDR2 (germline): KGHSH, LQKENI. CDR3 length: 13 amino acids. The V end was cut by 1 base, the J end by 8 bases, with 9 bases between. Written as DNA, the CDR3 is TGTGCCAGCTCACCACGGGGGGACGAGCCCCAGCATTTT. This codes for CASSPRGDEPQHF.

This clone was detected only once. The chain is built from TRBV15 and TRBJ2-5; 9 bases agree with TRBD1. The CDR3 covers 14 residues. J gave up 4 bases and V 1 base, and 1 base lay outside the gene matches. Looked up from germline, CDR1 is LNHNV and CDR2 is YYDKDF (reference sequence). The CDR3 DNA reads TGTGCCACCAGCAGAGGGGGACAGGGAGAGACCCAGTACTTC. Amino acid sequence: CATSRGGQGETQYF.

V usage is TRBV7-6 and J usage is TRBJ2-1; TRBD2 aligns across 7 bases. CDR1 and CDR2 (germline): SGHVS, FNYEAQ. The CDR3 length is 16 residues. V shed 1 base and J 6 bases; nucleotides not matched to a gene: 9. The DNA for the CDR3 is TGTGCCAGCAGCTTAGGCGGAGCGGGGACCTTCAATGAGCAGTTCTTC. This translates into CASSLGGAGTFNEQFF.

CDR3 region: CASSQSAGTGDNNYGYTF. Here the CDR3 DNA reads TGCGCCAGCAGTCAATCGGCCGGAACAGGGGACAATAACTATGGCTACACCTTC. The chain couples TRBV23-1 to TRBJ1-2; TRBD1 matches 7 bases. TRBV23-1 is an ORF, with its function uncertain. Trimming removed 0 bases from V and 1 base from J; junction bases left unmatched: 11. The CDR3 extends over 18 amino acids.

The V gene is TRBV27, the J gene TRBJ2-7; 10 bases are a match to TRBD2. This CDR3 contains 18 residues. V lost 2 bases to trimming and J lost 1 base; unmatched junction nucleotides: 11. The V gene's germline CDR1 is MNHEY and CDR2 SMNVEV (reference sequence). The CDR3 region is CASSLPGSGGFYSYEQYF. The DNA for the CDR3 is TGTGCCAGCAGTTTACCAGGTAGCGGGGGGTTTTATTCCTACGAGCAGTACTTC.

The rearrangement uses TRBV19 and TRBJ1-4; D might be TRBD1 (6 bases). Germline V gene lookup returns CDR1 LNHDA and CDR2 SQIVND (reference sequence). Trimming left V 2 bases short and J 1 base short, with 14 bases between. This CDR3 region has 17 residues. DNA of the CDR3: TGTGCCAGTAGTATACAGGGGTTTCAAGGAACTAATGAAAAACTGTTTTTT. Protein sequence: CASSIQGFQGTNEKLFF.

The chain carries TRBV28 and TRBJ1-5; TRBD1 might be the D (6 bases). This CDR3 region has 16 residues. The germline V and J ends were trimmed by 3 bases and 0 bases, with 12 bases remaining between them. Germline V CDR1 and CDR2: MDHEN, SYDVKM. DNA for the CDR3: TGTGCCAGCAGTTTCCTCATGGACAGTAGCAATCAGCCCCAGCATTTT. Its translation: CASSFLMDSSNQPQHF.

The gene calls are TRBV28 and TRBJ2-5; no clear D. With 1 base removed from V and 7 bases from J, the gap between germline ends came to 13 bases. Germline loops: CDR1 MDHEN, CDR2 SYDVKM. This CDR3 is 14 amino acids long. The CDR3 DNA is TGTGCCAGCAGTTTATTGCAGGAAGAAGGGACCCAGTACTTC. Amino acids: CASSLLQEEGTQYF.

V and J are TRBV11-2 and TRBJ2-7, with D possibly being TRBD2 (7 bases). In germline, CDR1 is SGHAT, CDR2 FQNNGV. The V end lost 6 bases, the J end lost 3 bases, and 18 bases lay between the germline ends. The CDR3 is made up of 15 amino acids. CDR3 sequence: CASRNKGGGNYEQYF. The CDR3 DNA follows: TGTGCCAGCAGAAACAAGGGAGGGGGGAACTACGAGCAGTACTTC.

The rearrangement links TRBV19 to TRBJ1-1, with a tentative D call TRBD1 (5 bases). Per germline, CDR1 LNHDA and CDR2 SQIVND (reference sequence). Between the trimmed V and J ends, which lost 5 bases and 1 base, there was a span of 8 bases. The CDR3 totals 13 residues. The CDR3 region has the DNA TGTGCCAGTAGTTGGGGGGAGAACACTGAAGCTTTCTTT. It codes for CASSWGENTEAFF. Variable domain in full (rest from reference TRBV19 and TRBJ1-1): DGGITQSPKYLFRKEGQNVTLSCEQNLNHDAMYWYRQDPGQGLRLIYYSQIVNDFQKGDIAEGYSVSREKKESFPLTVTSAQKNPTAFYLCASSWGENTEAFFGQGTRLTVV.